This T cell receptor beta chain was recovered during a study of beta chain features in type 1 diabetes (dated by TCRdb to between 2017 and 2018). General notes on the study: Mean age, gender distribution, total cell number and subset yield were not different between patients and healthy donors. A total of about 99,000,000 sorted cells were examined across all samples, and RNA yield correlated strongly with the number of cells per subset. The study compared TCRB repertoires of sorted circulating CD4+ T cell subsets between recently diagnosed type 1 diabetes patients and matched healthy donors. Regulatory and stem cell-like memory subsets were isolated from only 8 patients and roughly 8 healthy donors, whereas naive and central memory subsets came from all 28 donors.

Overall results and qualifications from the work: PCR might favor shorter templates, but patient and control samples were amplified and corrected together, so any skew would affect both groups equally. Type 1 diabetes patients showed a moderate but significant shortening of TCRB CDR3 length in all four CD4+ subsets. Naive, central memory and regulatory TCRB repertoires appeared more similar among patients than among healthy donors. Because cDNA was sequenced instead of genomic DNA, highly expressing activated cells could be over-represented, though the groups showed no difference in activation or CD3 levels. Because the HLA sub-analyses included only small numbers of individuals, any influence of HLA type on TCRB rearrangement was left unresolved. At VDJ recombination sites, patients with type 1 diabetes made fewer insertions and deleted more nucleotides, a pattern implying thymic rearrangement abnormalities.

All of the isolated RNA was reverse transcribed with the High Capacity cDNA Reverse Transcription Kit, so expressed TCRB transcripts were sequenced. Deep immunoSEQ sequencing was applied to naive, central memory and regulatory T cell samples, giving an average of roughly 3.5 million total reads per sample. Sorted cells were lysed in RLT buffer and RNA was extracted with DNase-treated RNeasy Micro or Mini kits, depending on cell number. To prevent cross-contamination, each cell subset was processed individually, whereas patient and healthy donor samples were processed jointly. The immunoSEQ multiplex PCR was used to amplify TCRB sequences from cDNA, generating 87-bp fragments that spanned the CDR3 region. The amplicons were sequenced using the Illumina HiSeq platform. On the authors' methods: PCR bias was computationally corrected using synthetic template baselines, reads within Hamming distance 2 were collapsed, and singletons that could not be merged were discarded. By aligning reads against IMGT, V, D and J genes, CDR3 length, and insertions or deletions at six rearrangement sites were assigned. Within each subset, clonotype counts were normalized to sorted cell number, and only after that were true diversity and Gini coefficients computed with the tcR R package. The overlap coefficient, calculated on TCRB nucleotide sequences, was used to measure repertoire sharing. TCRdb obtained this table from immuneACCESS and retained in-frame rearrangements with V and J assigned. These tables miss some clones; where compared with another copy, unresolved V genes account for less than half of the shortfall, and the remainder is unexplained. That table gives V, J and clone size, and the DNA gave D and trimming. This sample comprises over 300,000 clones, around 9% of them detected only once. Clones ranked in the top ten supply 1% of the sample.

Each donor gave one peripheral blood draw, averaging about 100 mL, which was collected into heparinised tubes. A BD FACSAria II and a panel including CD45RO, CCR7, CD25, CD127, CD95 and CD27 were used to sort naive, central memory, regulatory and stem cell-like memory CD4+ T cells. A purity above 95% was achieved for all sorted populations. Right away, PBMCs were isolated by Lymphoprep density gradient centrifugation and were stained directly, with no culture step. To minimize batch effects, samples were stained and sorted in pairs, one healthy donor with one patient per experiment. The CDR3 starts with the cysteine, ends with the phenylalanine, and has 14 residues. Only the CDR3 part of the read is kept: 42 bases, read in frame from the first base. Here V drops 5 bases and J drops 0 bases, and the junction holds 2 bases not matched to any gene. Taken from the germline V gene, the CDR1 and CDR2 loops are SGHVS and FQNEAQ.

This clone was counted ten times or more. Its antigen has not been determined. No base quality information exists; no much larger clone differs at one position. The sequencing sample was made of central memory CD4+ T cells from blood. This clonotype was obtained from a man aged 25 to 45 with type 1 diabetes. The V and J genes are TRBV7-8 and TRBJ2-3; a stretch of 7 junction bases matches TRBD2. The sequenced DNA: TGTGCCAGCAGCCCGGGGGGAAGCACAGATACGCAGTATTTT. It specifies CASSPGGSTDTQYF. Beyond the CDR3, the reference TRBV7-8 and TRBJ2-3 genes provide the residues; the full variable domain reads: GAGVSQSPRYKVAKRGQDVALRCDPISGHVSLFWYQQALGQGPEFLTYFQNEAQLDKSGLPSDRFFAERPEGSVSTLKIQRTQQEDSAVYLCASSPGGSTDTQYFGPGTRLTVL.